This T cell receptor (beta chain) was sequenced for a study of cytomegalovirus exposure and HLA in healthy donors. V gave up 3 bases and J gave up 6 bases, with 15 bases separating them. Germline CDR1 SNHLY, CDR2 FYNNEI. There are 14 residues in the CDR3. For this clone: No antigen is known for it.

Study results and caveats: Later on, a genetic analysis was performed. It linked a missense variant in DCLRE1C with V- and J-gene trimming of TCR beta. Productive rates of about 90% or about 30% were seen for most TCR beta V segments in an earlier analysis.

This PCR relied on a set of 60 Vbeta primers and 13 Jbeta primers. Generated by immunoSEQ multiplex PCR, the TCRdb table keeps only in-frame clones and is missing some. The data show about 150,000 clones, more than 9.5% seen once. This receptor was taken from a man aged 45-60 years in good health and CMV-seronegative. The rearrangement uses TRBV2 and TRBJ2-7, with a weak D call TRBD1 (5 bases). Sequences were obtained from PBMCs. Written as DNA, the CDR3 is TGTGCCAGCAGTGAGTGGCAGGGCCTGAGCGAGCAGTACTTC. Translated, it gives CASSEWQGLSEQYF.